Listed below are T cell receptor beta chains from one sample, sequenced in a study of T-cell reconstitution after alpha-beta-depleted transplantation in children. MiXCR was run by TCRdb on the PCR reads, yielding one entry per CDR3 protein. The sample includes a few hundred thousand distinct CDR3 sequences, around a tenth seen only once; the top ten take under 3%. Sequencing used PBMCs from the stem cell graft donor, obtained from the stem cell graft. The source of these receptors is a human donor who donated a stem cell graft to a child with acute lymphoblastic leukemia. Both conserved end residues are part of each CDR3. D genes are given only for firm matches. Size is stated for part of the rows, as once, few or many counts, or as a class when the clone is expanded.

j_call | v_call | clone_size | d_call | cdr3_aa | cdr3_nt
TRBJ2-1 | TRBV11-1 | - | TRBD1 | CASSPKQGSYNEQFF | TGTGCCAGCAGCCCTAAACAGGGGTCCTACAATGAGCAGTTCTTC
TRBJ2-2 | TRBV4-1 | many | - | CASSPNDRTHTGELFF | TGCGCCAGCAGCCCTAATGACAGGACCCACACCGGGGAGCTGTTTTTT
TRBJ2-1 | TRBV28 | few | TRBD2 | CASRSGGTSDPNEQFF | TGTGCCAGCAGGTCGGGGGGGACTAGCGACCCAAATGAGCAGTTCTTC
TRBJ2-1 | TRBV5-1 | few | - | CASSLARPEGNEQFF | TGCGCCAGCAGCTTGGCGCGGCCAGAGGGCAATGAGCAGTTCTTC
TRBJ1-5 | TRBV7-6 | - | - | CASSLDRDGNQPQHF | TGTGCCAGCAGCTTAGACAGGGACGGCAATCAGCCCCAGCATTTT
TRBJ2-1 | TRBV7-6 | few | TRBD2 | CASSTPGLALGQFF | TGTGCCAGCAGCACACCGGGACTAGCGTTGGGGCAGTTCTTC
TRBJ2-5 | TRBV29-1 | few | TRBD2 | CSVGRLAEETQYF | TGCAGCGTGGGGAGACTAGCGGAAGAGACCCAGTACTTC
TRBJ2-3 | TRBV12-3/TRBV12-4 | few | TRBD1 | CASSDRVRDTQYF | TGTGCCAGCAGCGACAGGGTCCGCGATACGCAGTATTTT
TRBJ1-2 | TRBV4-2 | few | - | CASSQDRGTNYGYTF | TGTGCCAGCAGCCAAGATCGTGGGACTAACTATGGCTACACCTTC
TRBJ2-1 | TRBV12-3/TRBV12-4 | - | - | CASAPGDYPNNEQFF | TGTGCCAGTGCACCAGGGGACTACCCAAACAATGAGCAGTTCTTC